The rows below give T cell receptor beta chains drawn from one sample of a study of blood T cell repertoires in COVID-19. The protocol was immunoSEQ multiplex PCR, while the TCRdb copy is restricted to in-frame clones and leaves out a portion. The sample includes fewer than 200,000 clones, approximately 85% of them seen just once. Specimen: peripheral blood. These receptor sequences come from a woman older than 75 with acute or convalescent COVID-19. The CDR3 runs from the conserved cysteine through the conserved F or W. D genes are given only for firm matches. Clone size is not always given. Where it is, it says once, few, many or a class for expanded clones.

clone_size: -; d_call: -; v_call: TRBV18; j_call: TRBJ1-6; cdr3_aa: CASSPRARQDNSPLHF; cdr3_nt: TGTGCCAGCTCACCACGAGCTCGACAGGATAATTCACCCCTCCACTTT
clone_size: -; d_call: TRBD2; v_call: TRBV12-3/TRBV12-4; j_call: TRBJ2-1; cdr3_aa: CAGRGEGNEQFF; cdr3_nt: TGTGCCGGGCGGGGGGAAGGCAATGAGCAGTTCTTC
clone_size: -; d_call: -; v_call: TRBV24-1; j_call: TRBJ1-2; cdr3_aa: CAANTMGAAYGYTF; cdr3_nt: TGTGCCGCCAACACGATGGGGGCTGCCTATGGCTACACCTTC
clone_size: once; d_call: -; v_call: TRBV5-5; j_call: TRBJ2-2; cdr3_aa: CASSLRVTGELFF; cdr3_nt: TGTGCCAGCAGCTTGCGTGTCACCGGGGAGCTGTTTTTT
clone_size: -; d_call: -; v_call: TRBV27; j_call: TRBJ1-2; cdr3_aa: CASSSPGSDGLYGYTF; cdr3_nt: TGTGCCAGCAGTTCCCCGGGATCGGACGGCCTATATGGCTACACCTTC
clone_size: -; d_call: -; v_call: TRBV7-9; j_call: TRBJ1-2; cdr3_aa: CASSSDGVYGYTF; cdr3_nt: TGTGCCAGCAGTTCTGACGGAGTCTATGGCTACACCTTC
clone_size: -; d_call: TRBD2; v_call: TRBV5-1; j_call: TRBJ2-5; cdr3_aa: CASSLGVAGGPLETQYF; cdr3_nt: TGCGCCAGCAGCTTGGGTGTAGCGGGAGGGCCCTTAGAGACCCAGTACTTC
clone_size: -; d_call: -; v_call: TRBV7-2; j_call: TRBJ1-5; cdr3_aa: CASSPSNQPQHF; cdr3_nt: TGTGCCAGCAGCCCGAGCAATCAGCCCCAGCATTTT
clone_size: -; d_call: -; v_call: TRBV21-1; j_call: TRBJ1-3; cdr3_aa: CASSKEDVWDNHF; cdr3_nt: TGTGCCAGCAGCAAAGAGGATGTCTGGGACAACCATTTT
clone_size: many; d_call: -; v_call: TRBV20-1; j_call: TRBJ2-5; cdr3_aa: CSASSGTSFRQETQYF; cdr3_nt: TGCAGTGCTAGTTCTGGGACATCCTTCAGGCAAGAGACCCAGTACTTC
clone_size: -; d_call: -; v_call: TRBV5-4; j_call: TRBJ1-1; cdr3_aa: CASSRATGINTEAFF; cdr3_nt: TGTGCCAGCAGTAGAGCAACAGGGATCAACACTGAAGCTTTCTTT
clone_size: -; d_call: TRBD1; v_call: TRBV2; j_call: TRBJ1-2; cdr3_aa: CASRTGVDGYTF; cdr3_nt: TGTGCCAGCAGAACAGGGGTGGATGGCTACACCTTC
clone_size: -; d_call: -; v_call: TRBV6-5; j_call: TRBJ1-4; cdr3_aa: CASRDKGGANEKLFF; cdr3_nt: TGTGCCAGCAGAGATAAGGGGGGGGCTAATGAAAAACTGTTTTTT
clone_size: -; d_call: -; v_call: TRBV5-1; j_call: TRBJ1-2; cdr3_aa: CASSSGGGRGNYGYTF; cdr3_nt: TGCGCCAGCAGCTCGGGGGGCGGCCGGGGTAACTATGGCTACACCTTC
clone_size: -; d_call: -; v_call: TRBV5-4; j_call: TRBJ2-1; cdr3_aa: CASRRAGGNYNEQFF; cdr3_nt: TGTGCCAGCCGACGCGCCGGAGGGAACTACAATGAGCAGTTCTTC
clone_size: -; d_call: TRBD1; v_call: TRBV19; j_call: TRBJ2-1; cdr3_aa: CASSLTGVAPNEQFF; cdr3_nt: TGTGCCAGTAGTTTGACAGGGGTGGCCCCCAATGAGCAGTTCTTC
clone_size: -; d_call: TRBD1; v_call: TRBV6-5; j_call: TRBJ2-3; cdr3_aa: CASSLTGSDTQYF; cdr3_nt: TGTGCCAGCAGTTTGACAGGGTCAGATACGCAGTATTTT
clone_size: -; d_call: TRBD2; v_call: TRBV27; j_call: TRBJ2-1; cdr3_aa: CASGILAGSYNEQFF; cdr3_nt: TGTGCCAGCGGCATCCTAGCGGGCTCCTACAATGAGCAGTTCTTC
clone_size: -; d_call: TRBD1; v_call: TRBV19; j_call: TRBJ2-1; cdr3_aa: CASSMGRTGVPSEQFF; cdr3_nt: TGTGCCAGTAGTATGGGCCGGACAGGGGTGCCCAGTGAGCAGTTCTTC
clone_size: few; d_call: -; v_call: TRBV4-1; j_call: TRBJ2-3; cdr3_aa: CASSRGLPRTDTQYF; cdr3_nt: TGCGCCAGCAGCCGTGGACTCCCCCGCACAGATACGCAGTATTTT
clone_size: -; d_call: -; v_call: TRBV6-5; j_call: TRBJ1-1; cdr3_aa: CASSYSGQVRGTEAFF; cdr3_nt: TGTGCCAGCAGTTACTCGGGGCAGGTCAGAGGCACTGAAGCTTTCTTT
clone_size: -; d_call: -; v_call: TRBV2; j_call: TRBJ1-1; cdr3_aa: CASIWAGSPEAFF; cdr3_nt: TGTGCCAGCATTTGGGCAGGGTCCCCTGAAGCTTTCTTT
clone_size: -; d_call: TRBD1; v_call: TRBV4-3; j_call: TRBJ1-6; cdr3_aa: CASSQEARGLGSPLHF; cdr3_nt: TGCGCCAGCAGCCAAGAGGCCAGGGGGCTTGGGTCACCCCTCCACTTT
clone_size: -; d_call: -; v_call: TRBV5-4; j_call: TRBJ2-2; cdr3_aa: CASRGAGPGSTNTGELFF; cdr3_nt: TGTGCCAGCAGGGGGGCTGGGCCAGGAAGCACGAACACCGGGGAGCTGTTTTTT
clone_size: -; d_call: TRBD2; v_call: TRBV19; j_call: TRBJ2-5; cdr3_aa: CASSIASGRGETQYF; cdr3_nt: TGTGCCAGTAGTATAGCTAGCGGGAGAGGGGAGACCCAGTACTTC
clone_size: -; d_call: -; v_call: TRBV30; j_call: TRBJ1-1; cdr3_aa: CAWRPTRNTEAFF; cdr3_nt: TGTGCCTGGAGACCTACGAGGAACACTGAAGCTTTCTTT
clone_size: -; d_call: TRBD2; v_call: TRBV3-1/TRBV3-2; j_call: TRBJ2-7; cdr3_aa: CASKSTSSYEQYF; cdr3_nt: TGTGCCAGCAAATCGACTAGCAGCTACGAGCAGTACTTC
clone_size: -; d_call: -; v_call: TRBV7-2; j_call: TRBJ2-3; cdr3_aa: CASSLSRDTQYF; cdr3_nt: TGTGCCAGCAGCCTCTCTCGGGATACGCAGTATTTT
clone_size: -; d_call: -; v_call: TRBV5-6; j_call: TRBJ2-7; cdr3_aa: CASSPRTVGPYEQYF; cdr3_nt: TGTGCCAGCAGCCCCCGGACAGTTGGACCCTACGAGCAGTACTTC